The clone carrying this T cell receptor (beta chain) was observed a handful of times. Antigen specificity is unknown. The data are from a study of T cells in Graves' hyperthyroidism and ophthalmopathy. General study findings and limits: Expanded thyroid clonotypes (above 0.001) were mostly also found in blood.

Germline CDR1 and CDR2: LNHNV and YYDKDF (reference sequence). This CDR3 is built from 16 residues. V shed 5 bases, J shed 0 bases, and the junction held 3 bases outside the gene matches. From RNA transcripts, TCR beta CDR3 regions were amplified. TCR CDR3 regions were first amplified by RT-PCR with HTBI primers. TCRdb ran MiXCR on the multiplex PCR reads and lists one entry per CDR3 protein. Of some 600,000 distinct CDR3 sequences listed, more than 11% are singletons. This sequence joins TRBV15 and TRBJ2-3, with 12 bases identical to TRBD2. This TCR was sampled from a woman between 25 and 40 years old with Graves' hyperthyroidism that later progressed to Graves' ophthalmopathy. Material for sequencing was blood. CDR3 region: CATSAGLAGSTDTQYF. The DNA for the CDR3 is TGTGCCACCAGCGCCGGACTAGCGGGGAGCACAGATACGCAGTATTTT.